This T cell receptor beta chain was captured in a study of blood T cell repertoires in COVID-19. Germline V gives CDR1 SNHLY, CDR2 FYNNEI. This CDR3 has 20 residues. The junction had 29 bases not matched to a gene; V was cut back by 4 bases and J by 8 bases. This table comes from immunoSEQ multiplex PCR, and its TCRdb copy is limited to in-frame clones, with some not included. The table records around 94,000 clones, 87% of them present only once. The V call is TRBV2, the J call TRBJ2-7; 7 bases line up with TRBD2. The receptor was isolated from a woman in her fifties or sixties with COVID-19, enrolled during active disease. Sequenced: peripheral blood. CDR3 sequence (DNA): TGTGCCAGCAGTGCCCCCGGGACTACTGGACTGATCTACGAGTACTGGAAGCAGTACTTC. This sequence encodes CASSAPGTTGLIYEYWKQYF.